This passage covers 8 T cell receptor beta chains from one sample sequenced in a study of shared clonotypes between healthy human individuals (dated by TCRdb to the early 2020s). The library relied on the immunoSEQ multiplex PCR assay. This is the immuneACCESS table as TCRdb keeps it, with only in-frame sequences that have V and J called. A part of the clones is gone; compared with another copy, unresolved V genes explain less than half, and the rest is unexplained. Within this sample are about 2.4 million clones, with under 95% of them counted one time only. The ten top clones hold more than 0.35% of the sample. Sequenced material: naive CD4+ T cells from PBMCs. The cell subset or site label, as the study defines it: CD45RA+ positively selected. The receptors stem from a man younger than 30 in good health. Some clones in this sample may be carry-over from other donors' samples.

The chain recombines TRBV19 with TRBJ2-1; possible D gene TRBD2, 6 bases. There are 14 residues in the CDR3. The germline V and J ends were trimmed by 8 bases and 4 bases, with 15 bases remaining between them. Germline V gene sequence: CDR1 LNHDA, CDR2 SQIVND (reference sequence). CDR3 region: CASSSGLPYNEQFF. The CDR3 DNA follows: TGTGCCAGTTCCAGTGGACTACCGTACAATGAGCAGTTCTTC.

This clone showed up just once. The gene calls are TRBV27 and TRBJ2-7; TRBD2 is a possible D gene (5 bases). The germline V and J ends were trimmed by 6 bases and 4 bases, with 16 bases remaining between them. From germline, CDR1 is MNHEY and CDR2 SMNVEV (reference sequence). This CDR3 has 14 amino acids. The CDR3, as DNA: TGTGCCAGCAGCCGGGAAGGTTTCGGGTACGAGCAGTACTTC. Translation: CASSREGFGYEQYF.

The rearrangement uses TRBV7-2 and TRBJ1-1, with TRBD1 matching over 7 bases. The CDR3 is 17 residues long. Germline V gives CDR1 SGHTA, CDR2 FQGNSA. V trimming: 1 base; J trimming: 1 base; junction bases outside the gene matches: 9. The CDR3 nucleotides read TGTGCCAGCAGCTTAGTTGGGAGGGGGCGGAGGAACACTGAAGCTTTCTTT. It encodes CASSLVGRGRRNTEAFF.

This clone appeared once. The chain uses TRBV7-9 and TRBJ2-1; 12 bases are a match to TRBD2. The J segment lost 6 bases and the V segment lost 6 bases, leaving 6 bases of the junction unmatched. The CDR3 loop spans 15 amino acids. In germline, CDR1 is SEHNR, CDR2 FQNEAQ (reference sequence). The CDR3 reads CASRLAGGWGNEQFF. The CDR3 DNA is TGTGCCAGCAGACTAGCGGGAGGTTGGGGCAATGAGCAGTTCTTC.

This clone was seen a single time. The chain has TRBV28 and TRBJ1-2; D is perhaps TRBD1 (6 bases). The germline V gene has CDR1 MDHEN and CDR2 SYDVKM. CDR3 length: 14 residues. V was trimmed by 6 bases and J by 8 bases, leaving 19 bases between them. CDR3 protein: CASSLTGNSGGYTF. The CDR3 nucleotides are TGTGCCAGCAGCCTAACAGGGAATAGTGGAGGCTACACCTTC.

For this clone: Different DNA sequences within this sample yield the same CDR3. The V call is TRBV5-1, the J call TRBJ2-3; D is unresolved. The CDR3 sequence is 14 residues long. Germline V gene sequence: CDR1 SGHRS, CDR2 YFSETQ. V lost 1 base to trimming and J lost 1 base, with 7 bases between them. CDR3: CASSLPSGTDTQYF. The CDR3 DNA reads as TGCGCCAGCAGCTTGCCCTCGGGCACAGATACGCAGTATTTT.

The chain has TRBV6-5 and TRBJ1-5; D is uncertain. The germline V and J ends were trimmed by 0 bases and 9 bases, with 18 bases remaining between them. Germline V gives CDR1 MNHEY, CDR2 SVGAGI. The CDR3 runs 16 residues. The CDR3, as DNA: TGTGCCAGCAGTTACTCGAAGGCAGCTCCGTGGTGGCCCCAGCATTTT. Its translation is CASSYSKAAPWWPQHF.

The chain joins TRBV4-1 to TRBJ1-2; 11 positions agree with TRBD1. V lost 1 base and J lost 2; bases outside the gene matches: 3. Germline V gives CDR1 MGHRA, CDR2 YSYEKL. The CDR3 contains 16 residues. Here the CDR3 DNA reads TGCGCCAGCAGCCAAGCCGGGACAGGGGGAAACTATGGCTACACCTTC. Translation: CASSQAGTGGNYGYTF.